Described below is a single TCR beta chain sequence and its context. The sample belongs to a study of T cell responses to AZD1222 COVID-19 vaccine. Second doses at about 4 or about 12 weeks were pooled. Germline CDR1 and CDR2: LGHNA and YSLEER. V shed 8 bases, J shed 1 base, and the junction held 7 bases outside the gene matches. The CDR3 sequence is 14 residues long. TCRdb keeps only in-frame clones here, not all; method: immunoSEQ multiplex PCR. This sample has roughly 110,000 clones; about 90% occur once, and the top ten carry less than 10%. The TCR was taken from an adult who received the AZD1222 COVID-19 vaccine. The V and J genes are TRBV4-3 and TRBJ1-1; 7 bases agree with TRBD1. Material: peripheral blood, obtained 28 days after the second AZD1222 dose. The CDR3 protein is CASSRQGTNTEAFF. In DNA form, the CDR3 reads TGCGCCAGCTCCCGACAGGGAACGAACACTGAAGCTTTCTTT.